This T cell receptor (beta chain) was identified in a study of control samples from healthy donors and cancer patients. Using immunoSEQ multiplex PCR, the repertoire was profiled, and TCRdb retains in-frame clones only, with some absent. Among approximately 94,000 clones listed, approximately 84% were seen once. V lost 5 bases and J 4 bases, leaving 12 bases between the germline ends. This CDR3 has 14 amino acids. Germline CDR1 reads SGHRS; CDR2 reads YFSETQ. Sequencing input: blood. This sequence originates from a woman aged 45 to 65 in good health. V gene TRBV5-1 combines with J gene TRBJ1-4; a weak D match, TRBD1 (6 bases). In DNA form, the CDR3 reads TGCGCCAGCAGGTTAGGACAGAGTAATGAAAAACTGTTTTTT. Protein: CASRLGQSNEKLFF.